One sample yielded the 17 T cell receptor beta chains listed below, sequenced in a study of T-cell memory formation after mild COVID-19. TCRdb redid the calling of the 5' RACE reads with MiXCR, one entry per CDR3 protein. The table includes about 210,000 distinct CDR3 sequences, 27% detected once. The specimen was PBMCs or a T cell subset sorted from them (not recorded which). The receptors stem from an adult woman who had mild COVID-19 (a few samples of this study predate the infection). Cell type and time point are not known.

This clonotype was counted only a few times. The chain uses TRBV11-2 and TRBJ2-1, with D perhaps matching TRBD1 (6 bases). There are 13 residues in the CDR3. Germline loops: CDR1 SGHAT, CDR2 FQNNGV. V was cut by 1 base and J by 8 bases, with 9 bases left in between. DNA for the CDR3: TGTGCCAGCAGCTTAGCCTACAGGGATGAGCAGTTCTTC. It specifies CASSLAYRDEQFF.

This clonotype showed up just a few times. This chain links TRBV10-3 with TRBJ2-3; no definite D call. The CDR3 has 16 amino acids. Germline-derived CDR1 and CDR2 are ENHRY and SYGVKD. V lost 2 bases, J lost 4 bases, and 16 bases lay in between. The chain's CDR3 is CAISERDGPRPDTQYF. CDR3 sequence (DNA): TGTGCCATCAGTGAGAGAGACGGGCCTCGCCCAGATACGCAGTATTTT.

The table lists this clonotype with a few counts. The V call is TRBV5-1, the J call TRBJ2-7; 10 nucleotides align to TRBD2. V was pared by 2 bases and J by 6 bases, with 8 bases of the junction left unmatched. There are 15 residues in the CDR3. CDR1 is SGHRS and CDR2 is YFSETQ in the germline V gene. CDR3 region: CASSLNTGLAFEQYF. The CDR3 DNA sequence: TGCGCCAGCAGCTTAAACACGGGACTAGCGTTCGAGCAGTACTTC.

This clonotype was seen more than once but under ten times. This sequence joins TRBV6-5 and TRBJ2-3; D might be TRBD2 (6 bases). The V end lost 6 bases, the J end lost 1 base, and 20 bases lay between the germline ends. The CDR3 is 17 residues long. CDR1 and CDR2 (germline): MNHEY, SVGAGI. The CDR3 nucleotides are TGTGCCAGCAGCCTGTACGCCCCCGCGGGGCGCACAGATACGCAGTATTTT. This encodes CASSLYAPAGRTDTQYF.

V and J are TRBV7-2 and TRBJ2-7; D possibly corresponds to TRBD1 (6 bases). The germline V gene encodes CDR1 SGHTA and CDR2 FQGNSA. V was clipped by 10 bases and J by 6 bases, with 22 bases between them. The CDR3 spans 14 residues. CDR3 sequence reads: CATAQGPGVSEQYF. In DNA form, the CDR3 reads TGTGCCACCGCACAGGGCCCAGGTGTCTCCGAGCAGTACTTC.

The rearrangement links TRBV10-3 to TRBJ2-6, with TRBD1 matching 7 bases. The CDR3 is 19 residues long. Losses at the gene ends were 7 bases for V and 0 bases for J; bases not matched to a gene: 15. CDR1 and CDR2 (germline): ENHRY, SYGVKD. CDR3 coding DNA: TGTGCCATCACCACCCCAGGGGGACCGTTGCCCTCTGGGGCCAACGTCCTGACTTTC. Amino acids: CAITTPGGPLPSGANVLTF.

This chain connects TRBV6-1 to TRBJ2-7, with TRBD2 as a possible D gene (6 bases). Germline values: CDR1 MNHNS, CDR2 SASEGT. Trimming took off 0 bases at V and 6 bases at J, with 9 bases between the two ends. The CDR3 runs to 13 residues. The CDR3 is CASSEAQGGEQYF. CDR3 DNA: TGTGCCAGCAGTGAAGCGCAGGGAGGCGAGCAGTACTTC.

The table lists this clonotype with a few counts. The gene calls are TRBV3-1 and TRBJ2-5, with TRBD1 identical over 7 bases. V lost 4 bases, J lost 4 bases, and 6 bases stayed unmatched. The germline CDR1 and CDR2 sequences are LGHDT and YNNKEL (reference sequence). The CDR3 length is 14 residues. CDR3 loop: CASSPAGTAETQYF. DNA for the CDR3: TGTGCCAGCAGCCCCGCCGGGACAGCAGAGACCCAGTACTTC.

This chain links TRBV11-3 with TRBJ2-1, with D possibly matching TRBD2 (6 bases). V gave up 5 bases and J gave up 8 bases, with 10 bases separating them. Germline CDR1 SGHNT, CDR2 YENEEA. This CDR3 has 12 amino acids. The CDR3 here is CASSLGLYEQFF. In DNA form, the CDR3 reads TGTGCCAGCAGCCTGGGACTTTATGAGCAGTTCTTC.

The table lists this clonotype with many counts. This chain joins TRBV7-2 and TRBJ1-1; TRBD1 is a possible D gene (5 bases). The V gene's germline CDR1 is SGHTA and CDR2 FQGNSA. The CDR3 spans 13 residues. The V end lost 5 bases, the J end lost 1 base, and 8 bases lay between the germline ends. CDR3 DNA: TGTGCCAGCAGCGCGGGACGGAACACTGAAGCTTTCTTT. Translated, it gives CASSAGRNTEAFF.

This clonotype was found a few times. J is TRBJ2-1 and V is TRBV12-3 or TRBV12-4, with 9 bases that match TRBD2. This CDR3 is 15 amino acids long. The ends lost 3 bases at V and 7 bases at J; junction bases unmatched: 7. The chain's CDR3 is CASSLLAGSGNEQFF. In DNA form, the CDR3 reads TGTGCCAGCAGTTTGCTAGCGGGGTCCGGGAATGAGCAGTTCTTC.

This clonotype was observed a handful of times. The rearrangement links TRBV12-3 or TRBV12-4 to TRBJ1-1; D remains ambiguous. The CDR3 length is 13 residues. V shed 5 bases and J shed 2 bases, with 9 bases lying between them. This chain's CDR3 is CASSPAGNTEAFF. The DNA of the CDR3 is TGTGCCAGCAGTCCCGCCGGAAACACTGAAGCTTTCTTT.

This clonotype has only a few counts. The CDR3 nucleotides are TGTGCCAGCAGTGGACTAGTTAGGTCTGAGCAGTTCTTC. Translating it yields CASSGLVRSEQFF. This chain joins TRBV6-2 or TRBV6-3 and TRBJ2-1, with TRBD2 matching 7 bases. The J segment lost 9 bases and the V segment lost 5 bases, leaving 7 bases of the junction unmatched. CDR3 length: 13 residues. Germline V CDR1 and CDR2: MNHEY, SVGEGT.

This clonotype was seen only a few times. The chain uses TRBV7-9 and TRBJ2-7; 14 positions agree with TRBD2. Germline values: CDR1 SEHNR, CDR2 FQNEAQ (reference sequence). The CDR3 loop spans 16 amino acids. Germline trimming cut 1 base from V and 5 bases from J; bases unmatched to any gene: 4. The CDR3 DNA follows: TGTGCCAGCAGCTTAGAGATGGGACTAGCGGGGGACGAGCAGTACTTC. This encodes CASSLEMGLAGDEQYF.

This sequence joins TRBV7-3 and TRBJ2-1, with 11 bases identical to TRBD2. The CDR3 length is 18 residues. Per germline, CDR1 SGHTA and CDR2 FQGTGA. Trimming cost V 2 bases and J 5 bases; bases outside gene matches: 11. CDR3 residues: CASSLGPTSGSRNNEQFF. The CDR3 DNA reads TGTGCCAGCAGCTTAGGCCCTACTAGCGGGAGTAGGAACAATGAGCAGTTCTTC.

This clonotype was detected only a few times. CDR3 bases: TGTGCCACCAGTGACCAGGGACTAGCGGGTACCTCGCGGGAGCAGTTCTTC. This encodes CATSDQGLAGTSREQFF. The J gene is TRBJ2-1, the V gene TRBV24-1; 12 bases map to TRBD2. V shed 4 bases, J shed 10 bases, and the junction held 13 bases outside the gene matches. The CDR3 length is 17 residues. CDR1 is KGHDR, CDR2 SFDVKD, per germline.

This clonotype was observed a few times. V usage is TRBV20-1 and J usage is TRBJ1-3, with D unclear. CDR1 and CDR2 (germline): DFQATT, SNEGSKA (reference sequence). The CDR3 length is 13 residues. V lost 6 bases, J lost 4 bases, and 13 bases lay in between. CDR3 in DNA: TGCAGTGCGACGCCCGAGACGGGAAACACCATATATTTT. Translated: CSATPETGNTIYF.